The 9 T cell receptor beta chains below were found in one sample sequenced in a study of cytomegalovirus exposure and HLA in healthy donors (dated by TCRdb to 2015 to 2018). The library was produced with the immunoSEQ multiplex PCR assay. For the multiplex PCR, a mixture combining 60 forward primers for TCR Vbeta segments and 13 reverse primers for TCR Jbeta segments was used. TCRdb retrieved this table from immuneACCESS and kept in-frame rearrangements only. Not all clones are present; in checked studies, unresolved V genes account for under half, and no reason is known for the remainder. The sample table records 100,000 to 150,000 clones; roughly 80% of these occur just once. Together, the top ten hold about 3% of the sample. Specimen: PBMCs. These receptors originate from a man aged 25 to 40 in good health and CMV-seronegative.

This clone was seen a single time. Relative to the germline gene, one junction end is altered; a read error may explain this. The chain links TRBV18 to TRBJ2-7, with a possible D match to TRBD2 (5 bases). The CDR3 loop spans 13 amino acids. CDR1 is KGHSH and CDR2 is LQKENI in the germline V gene. In nucleotides, the CDR3 is TGTGCCAGCTTAAACCTAGCCTCCGACGAGCAGTACTTC. This encodes CASLNLASDEQYF.

V and J are TRBV6-5 and TRBJ2-1; D is ambiguous. V lost 4 bases to trimming and J lost 4 bases, with 11 bases between them. The germline V gene has CDR1 MNHEY and CDR2 SVGAGI. The CDR3 consists of 14 residues. The CDR3 protein is CASSSSVSYNEQFF. In DNA form, the CDR3 reads TGTGCCAGCAGTTCAAGCGTATCATACAATGAGCAGTTCTTC.

V is TRBV6-4 and J is TRBJ2-3; TRBD2 agrees at 11 bases. Germline lookup yields CDR1 MRHNA and CDR2 SNTAGT. This CDR3 is 15 amino acids long. Trimming took 0 bases from V and 4 from J; bases not matched to a gene: 0. The chain's CDR3 is CASSDSSGGADTQYF. In DNA, the CDR3 is TGTGCCAGCAGTGACTCTAGCGGGGGGGCAGATACGCAGTATTTT.

The genes are TRBV7-6 and TRBJ2-1, with a tentative D call TRBD2 (5 bases). Germline CDR1 and CDR2: SGHVS and FNYEAQ. The CDR3 contains 15 residues. V gave up 1 base and J gave up 4 bases, with 11 bases separating them. CDR3 residues: CASSLVSGEYNEQFF. DNA of the CDR3: TGTGCCAGCAGCTTAGTATCCGGGGAATACAATGAGCAGTTCTTC.

With regard to this clone: Other nucleotide sequences in the sample specify the same CDR3. The chain is built from TRBV5-4 and TRBJ1-6; 7 bases match TRBD1. There are 15 residues in the CDR3. V trimming: 0 bases; J trimming: 7 bases; junction bases outside the gene matches: 4. Germline V gene sequence: CDR1 SGHNT, CDR2 YYREEE (reference sequence). CDR3 residues: CASSLAGTENSPLHF. The CDR3 DNA sequence: TGTGCCAGCAGCTTGGCCGGGACAGAGAATTCACCCCTCCACTTT.

The chain is built from TRBV4-2 and TRBJ2-7; 9 nucleotides match TRBD1. The CDR3 totals 15 residues. V lost 5 bases and J lost 4; bases outside the gene matches: 9. Germline CDR1 is LGHNA and CDR2 is YNFKEQ. As DNA, the CDR3 is TGTGCCAGCAGCGGCCGGGACAGGGTACGGTACGAGCAGTACTTC. This encodes CASSGRDRVRYEQYF.

J is TRBJ2-7 and V is TRBV5-5, with D possibly matching TRBD1 (5 bases). Germline V gene data show CDR1 as SGHKS and CDR2 as YYEKEE (reference sequence). The CDR3 runs to 14 residues. V lost 0 bases and J lost 4, with 11 bases in between. In DNA form, the CDR3 reads TGTGCCAGCAGCTTGGGAGACAGTAAGTACGAGCAGTACTTC. It specifies CASSLGDSKYEQYF.

The rearrangement joins TRBV5-1 to TRBJ1-1, with D maybe TRBD1 (5 bases). Germline V CDR1 and CDR2: SGHRS, YFSETQ. The CDR3 runs 13 residues. Between the trimmed V and J ends, which lost 5 bases and 4 bases, there was a span of 12 bases. CDR3 sequence reads: CASSRGEGTEAFF. The CDR3 nucleotides are TGCGCCAGCAGTAGAGGGGAGGGCACTGAAGCTTTCTTT.

The CDR3 region has the DNA TGTGCCAGCAGCAAGGGACTAGCGGGGGTTAGGGAGACCCAGTACTTC. Translated, it gives CASSKGLAGVRETQYF. V gene TRBV7-8 combines with J gene TRBJ2-5; 14 nucleotides match TRBD2. There are 16 residues in the CDR3. From germline, CDR1 is SGHVS and CDR2 FQNEAQ. The J segment lost 5 bases and the V segment lost 5 bases, leaving 7 bases of the junction unmatched. Variable domain in full (rest from reference TRBV7-8 and TRBJ2-5): GAGVSQSPRYKVAKRGQDVALRCDPISGHVSLFWYQQALGQGPEFLTYFQNEAQLDKSGLPSDRFFAERPEGSVSTLKIQRTQQEDSAVYLCASSKGLAGVRETQYFGPGTRLLVL.